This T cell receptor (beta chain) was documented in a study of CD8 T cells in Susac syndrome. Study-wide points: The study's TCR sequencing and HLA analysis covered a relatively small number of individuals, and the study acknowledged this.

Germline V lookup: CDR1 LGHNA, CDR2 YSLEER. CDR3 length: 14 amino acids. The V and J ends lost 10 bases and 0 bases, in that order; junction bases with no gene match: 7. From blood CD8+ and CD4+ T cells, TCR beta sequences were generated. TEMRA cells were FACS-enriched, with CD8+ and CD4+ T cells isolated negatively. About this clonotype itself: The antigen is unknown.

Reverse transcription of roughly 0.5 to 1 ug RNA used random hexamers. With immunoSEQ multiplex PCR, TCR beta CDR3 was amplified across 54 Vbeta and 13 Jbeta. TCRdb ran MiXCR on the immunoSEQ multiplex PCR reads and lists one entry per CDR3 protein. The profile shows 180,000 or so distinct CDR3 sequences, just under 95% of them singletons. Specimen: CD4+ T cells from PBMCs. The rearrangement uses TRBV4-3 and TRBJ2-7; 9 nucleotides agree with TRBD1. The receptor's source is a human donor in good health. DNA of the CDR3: TGCGCCACATGGTCGGGACAGGGCTCCTACGAGCAGTACTTC. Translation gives CATWSGQGSYEQYF.